This T cell receptor (beta chain) was sequenced in a study of T cells expressing NK-cell markers. TCRdb re-called the 5' RACE reads; one entry per CDR3 protein, DNA not given. Its table lists 400,000 to 500,000 distinct CDR3 sequences. This CDR3 is 13 amino acids long. Sequencing was performed on blood T cells: a sorted CD56 or NKG2C T cell subset, CD4+ or CD8+ T cells, or bulk PBMC T cells (not recorded which). The sequence derives from a woman between 18 and 70 years old in good health. The chain recombines TRBV12-3 or TRBV12-4 with TRBJ2-1. The CDR3 loop reads CASSPSSYNEQFF.